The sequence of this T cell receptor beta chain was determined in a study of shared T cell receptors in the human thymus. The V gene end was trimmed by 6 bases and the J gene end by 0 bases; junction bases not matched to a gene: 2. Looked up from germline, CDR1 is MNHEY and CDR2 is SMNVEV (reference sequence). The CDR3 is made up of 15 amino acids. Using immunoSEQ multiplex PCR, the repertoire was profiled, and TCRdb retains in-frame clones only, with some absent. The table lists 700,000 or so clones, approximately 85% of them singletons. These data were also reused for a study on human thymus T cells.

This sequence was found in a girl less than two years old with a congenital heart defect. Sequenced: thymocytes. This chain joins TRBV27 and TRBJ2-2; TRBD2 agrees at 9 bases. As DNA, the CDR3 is TGTGCCAGCAGGGGCGGGGGGGCGAACACCGGGGAGCTGTTTTTT. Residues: CASRGGGANTGELFF.